A selection of T cell receptor beta chains follows, all from one sample in a study of blood T cell repertoires in COVID-19. Method: immunoSEQ multiplex PCR; TCRdb's copy keeps in-frame clones and lacks some. The repertoire consists of approximately 150,000 clones, with approximately 79% occurring once and the leading ten covering roughly 8%. The sample consisted of peripheral blood. These receptors all stem from a woman aged 55-70 years with COVID-19, enrolled during active disease. CDR3s include the opening cysteine and the closing phenylalanine or tryptophan. A D gene is named only where the DNA matches it firmly. Where a row states a size, it is once, few, many or the class of an expanded clone; other rows omit it.

abundance	v_gene	j_gene	d_gene	CDR3nt	CDR3aa
few	TRBV30	TRBJ1-1	-	TGTGCCTGGACCAAAGGGAGTGACACTGAAGCTTTCTTT	CAWTKGSDTEAFF
-	TRBV7-9	TRBJ2-1	TRBD2	TGTGCCAGCAGCCCGCGGGGGGGGAGCTCCTACAATGAGCAGTTCTTC	CASSPRGGSSYNEQFF
-	TRBV28	TRBJ1-5	-	TGTGCCAGCAGTTTGCCCGACAGTTCCAATCAGCCCCAGCATTTT	CASSLPDSSNQPQHF
-	TRBV6-5	TRBJ2-7	-	TGTGCCAGCAGAACAGGGTCTATCTACGAGCAGTACTTC	CASRTGSIYEQYF
-	TRBV3-1/TRBV3-2	TRBJ2-6	-	TGTGCCAGCAGCCGGGGGGGCGGTGGGGCCAACGTCCTGACTTTC	CASSRGGGGANVLTF
-	TRBV18	TRBJ2-5	TRBD2	TGTGCCAGCTCACCACAGCCTAGCGGGATTAACCAAGAGACCCAGTACTTC	CASSPQPSGINQETQYF
-	TRBV2	TRBJ1-4	-	TGTGCCAGCAGTGAATATCAGTTATCTAATGAAAAACTGTTTTTT	CASSEYQLSNEKLFF
-	TRBV28	TRBJ1-2	-	TGTGCCAGCATTAATAGGGGCTCCTATGGCTACACCTTC	CASINRGSYGYTF
once	TRBV10-3	TRBJ2-5	TRBD1	TGTGCCATCAATGCCAGGGGGCTACAGACCCAGTACTTC	CAINARGLQTQYF
few	TRBV3-1/TRBV3-2	TRBJ1-2	-	TGTGCCAGCAGCGATACAGCAGGGGCGAGCGGCTACACCTTC	CASSDTAGASGYTF
-	TRBV2	TRBJ2-1	-	TGTGCCAGCAGGATACTATCTAGCTCCTACAATGAGCAGTTCTTC	CASRILSSSYNEQFF
-	TRBV5-5	TRBJ2-5	TRBD1	TGTGCCAGCAGCCCAAACGTCGGGACAGGGCCGTACCAAGAGACCCAGTACTTC	CASSPNVGTGPYQETQYF
-	TRBV28	TRBJ1-2	TRBD1	TGTGCCACGACATACAGGGGGCGCGTGTATGGCTACACCTTC	CATTYRGRVYGYTF
once	TRBV18	TRBJ2-7	-	TGTGCCAGCTCACCAATTTCCAGCTCCTACGAGCAGTACTTC	CASSPISSSYEQYF
-	TRBV10-2	TRBJ2-5	-	TGCGCCAGCAGCCTCTTAGGAAGGGGGGAGACCCAGTACTTC	CASSLLGRGETQYF
-	TRBV5-1	TRBJ1-2	TRBD1	TGCGCCAGCAGCGCAGCCGGACAGGGCGGTAAGGTTGGCTACACCTTC	CASSAAGQGGKVGYTF
-	TRBV5-5	TRBJ2-1	TRBD1	TGTGCCAGCAGCGGACAGGGGGCATACAATGAGCAGTTCTTC	CASSGQGAYNEQFF
-	TRBV7-9	TRBJ2-5	-	TGTGCCAGCAGCTTATTCCGGGAATTGGAGACCCAGTACTTC	CASSLFRELETQYF
few	TRBV11-2	TRBJ1-1	TRBD1	TGTGCCAGCAGCTCGCAGGGGGACACTGAAGCTTTCTTT	CASSSQGDTEAFF
-	TRBV10-3	TRBJ1-4	-	TGTGCCATCAGTGCGGACAGTGGTCGGGGAAAACTGTTTTTT	CAISADSGRGKLFF
-	TRBV2	TRBJ2-4	-	TGTGCCTCCAATTTCGGGCAGGGAAACATTCAGTACTTC	CASNFGQGNIQYF
once	TRBV6-5	TRBJ2-3	-	TGTGCCGGAAATAGGGGTCTTACAGATACGCAGTATTTT	CAGNRGLTDTQYF
-	TRBV7-9	TRBJ2-1	TRBD2	TGTGCCAGCAGCCCGGGACTAGCGGGAGCTATGGGTGAGCAGTTCTTC	CASSPGLAGAMGEQFF
-	TRBV5-5	TRBJ1-6	-	TGTGCCAGCAGCCCCTCTTTTTCACCCCTCCACTTT	CASSPSFSPLHF
-	TRBV7-7	TRBJ2-5	-	TGTGCTAGCAGCCCCCTGAGAGAGACCCAGTACTTC	CASSPLRETQYF
-	TRBV9	TRBJ2-3	TRBD1	TGTGCCAGCAGCGCCCGACAGGGGGATGGGGATACGCAGTATTTT	CASSARQGDGDTQYF